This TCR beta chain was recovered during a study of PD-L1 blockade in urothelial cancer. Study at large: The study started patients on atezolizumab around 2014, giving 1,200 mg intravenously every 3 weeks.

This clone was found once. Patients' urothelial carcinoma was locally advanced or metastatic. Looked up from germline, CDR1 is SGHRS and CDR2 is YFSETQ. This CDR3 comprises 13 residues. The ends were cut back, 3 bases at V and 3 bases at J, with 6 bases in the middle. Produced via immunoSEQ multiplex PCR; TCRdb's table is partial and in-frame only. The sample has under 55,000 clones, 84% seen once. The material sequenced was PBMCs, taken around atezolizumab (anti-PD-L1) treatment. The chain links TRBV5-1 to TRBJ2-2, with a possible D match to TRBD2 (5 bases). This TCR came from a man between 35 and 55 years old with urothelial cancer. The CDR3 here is CASSYGDTGELFF. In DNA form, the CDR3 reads TGCGCCAGCAGCTACGGGGACACCGGGGAGCTGTTTTTT.